These 21 T cell receptor beta chains came from one sample sequenced in a study of T cell responses to AZD1222 COVID-19 vaccine. TCRdb's copy holds only in-frame clones and misses some; the assay was immunoSEQ multiplex PCR. The sample has 130,000 or so clones, approximately 92% seen once. The material sequenced was peripheral blood, taken on day 0 of AZD1222 vaccination. The receptors here all came from an adult in good health.

The chain is built from TRBV19 and TRBJ1-2; D possibly corresponds to TRBD1 (5 bases). Germline CDR1 reads LNHDA; CDR2 reads SQIVND (reference sequence). The CDR3 totals 15 residues. V shed 3 bases and J shed 2 bases, with 13 bases lying between them. In DNA, the CDR3 is TGTGCCAGTAGTATCTGGGGCACCCAGAACTATGGCTACACCTTC. Protein sequence: CASSIWGTQNYGYTF.

This clone was recorded a few times. This rearrangement joins TRBV14 to TRBJ2-7; 8 nucleotides agree with TRBD1. CDR1 SGHDN and CDR2 FVKESK come from the germline V gene. The junction had 11 bases not matched to a gene; V was cut back by 4 bases and J by 3 bases. This CDR3 is built from 16 residues. CDR3 DNA: TGTGCCAGCAGCCCGCACAGGGGGTCCTTAAGCTACGAGCAGTACTTC. Translating gives CASSPHRGSLSYEQYF.

This chain uses TRBV6-5 with TRBJ2-7; the match to TRBD1 covers 7 bases. Trimming took 0 bases from V and 0 from J; bases not matched to a gene: 2. Germline CDR1 and CDR2: MNHEY and SVGAGI. This CDR3 is built from 15 residues. The CDR3 DNA sequence: TGTGCCAGCAGTTACTCAGGGACAGACTCCTACGAGCAGTACTTC. Translated: CASSYSGTDSYEQYF.

The chain couples TRBV10-3 to TRBJ1-1, with 8 bases aligning to TRBD1. The CDR3 consists of 11 residues. With 11 bases clipped from V and 10 bases from J, the junction kept 9 bases outside the gene matches. Germline loops: CDR1 ENHRY, CDR2 SYGVKD. This CDR3 is CASRQGLVAFF. The CDR3 coding sequence is TGTGCCTCCCGACAGGGGTTAGTAGCTTTCTTT.

This clone was found once. This chain uses TRBV5-1 with TRBJ2-3; TRBD2 agrees at 9 bases. CDR1 and CDR2 from the germline V gene are SGHRS and YFSETQ. CDR3 length: 16 amino acids. With 4 bases clipped from V and 5 bases from J, the junction kept 11 bases outside the gene matches. The CDR3 loop is CASSQGVAGAGDTQYF. The CDR3 region has the DNA TGCGCCAGCAGCCAGGGGGTAGCGGGAGCTGGAGATACGCAGTATTTT.

The chain has TRBV6-5 and TRBJ1-2; D remains unclear. The CDR3 has 16 amino acids. Germline V gene lookup returns CDR1 MNHEY and CDR2 SVGAGI. V was pared by 0 bases and J by 8 bases, with 19 bases between. The CDR3 sequence: CASSYSRGLAAEGYTF. DNA of the CDR3: TGTGCCAGCAGTTACTCCCGGGGTTTAGCAGCGGAGGGCTACACCTTC.

In this sample, this clone turned up a few times. The V call is TRBV6-5, the J call TRBJ1-2; perhaps TRBD1 as D (6 bases). Between the trimmed V and J ends, which lost 5 bases and 8 bases, there was a span of 9 bases. The CDR3 consists of 11 residues. The germline gives CDR1 MNHEY, CDR2 SVGAGI. Here the CDR3 reads CASSHREGYTF. CDR3 sequence (DNA): TGTGCCAGCAGTCACAGGGAAGGCTACACCTTC.

The chain uses TRBV27 and TRBJ2-1; no clear D. CDR1 and CDR2 (germline): MNHEY, SMNVEV (reference sequence). V gave up 2 bases and J gave up 0 bases, with 14 bases separating them. The CDR3 is 17 amino acids. The CDR3 nucleotides read TGTGCCAGCAGTTTAAGTTTCCGGTTTGACTCCTACAATGAGCAGTTCTTC. As protein: CASSLSFRFDSYNEQFF.

This clone occurred once. The CDR3 loop reads CAILGGAGVSYEQYF. The CDR3 DNA is TGTGCCATCCTCGGGGGAGCGGGAGTCTCCTACGAGCAGTACTTC. V usage is TRBV10-3 and J usage is TRBJ2-7, with 8 nucleotides matching TRBD2. The germline CDR1 and CDR2 sequences are ENHRY and SYGVKD. After removal of 8 bases from V and 0 bases from J, the junction contained 9 bases not matched to a gene. The CDR3 covers 15 residues.

V and J are TRBV2 and TRBJ2-1; no definite D call. This CDR3 has 10 residues. Looked up from germline, CDR1 is SNHLY and CDR2 is FYNNEI. V was clipped by 3 bases and J by 8 bases, with 2 bases between them. The CDR3 bases are TGTGCCAGCAGTGACTATGAGCAGTTCTTC. Its protein is CASSDYEQFF. Drawing the rest from reference TRBV2 and TRBJ2-1, the complete variable domain is EPEVTQTPSHQVTQMGQEVILRCVPISNHLYFYWYRQILGQKVEFLVSFYNNEISEKSEIFDDQFSVERPDGSNFTLKIRSTKLEDSAMYFCASSDYEQFFGPGTRLTVL.

This chain links TRBV7-8 with TRBJ1-5; 10 bases are shared with TRBD1. Looked up from germline, CDR1 is SGHVS and CDR2 is FQNEAQ. The trim removed 3 bases at V and 5 bases at J, leaving 1 base unmatched. CDR3 length: 14 residues. CDR3 protein: CASSLDRGYQPQHF. CDR3 nucleotide sequence: TGTGCCAGCAGCTTGGACAGGGGGTATCAGCCCCAGCATTTT.

This sequence joins TRBV19 and TRBJ1-1; 8 nucleotides match TRBD1. J was trimmed by 3 bases and V by 5 bases; bases with no gene match: 11. Germline CDR1 reads LNHDA; CDR2 reads SQIVND (reference sequence). This CDR3 region has 16 residues. In nucleotides, the CDR3 is TGTGCCAGTAGTGAAAGACAGGGGTTGGGCGACACTGAAGCTTTCTTT. Translation gives CASSERQGLGDTEAFF.

Details on this clone: Additional DNA sequences in this sample encode the identical CDR3. J is TRBJ1-2 and V is TRBV9, with D hard to call. Trimming pared 2 bases from V and 0 bases from J, leaving 5 bases between. The CDR3 covers 13 residues. CDR1 is SGDLS and CDR2 is YYNGEE in the germline V gene. DNA for the CDR3: TGTGCCAGCAGCGTGGTTCCTAACTATGGCTACACCTTC. Translating it yields CASSVVPNYGYTF.

Only one count was recorded for this clone. The gene calls are TRBV7-7 and TRBJ2-1; 14 positions agree with TRBD2. Unmatched junction bases numbered 5, after V lost 5 bases and J lost 8 bases. CDR1 SSHAT and CDR2 FNYEAQ come from the germline V gene (reference sequence). The CDR3 contains 15 residues. The CDR3 DNA follows: TGTGCCAGCAGCCGCAGACTAGCGGGAGGGGATGAGCAGTTCTTC. Its translation: CASSRRLAGGDEQFF.

The rearrangement links TRBV18 to TRBJ1-1, with TRBD1 identical over 8 bases. Germline CDR1 reads KGHSH; CDR2 reads LQKENI. The CDR3 is made up of 17 amino acids. With 6 bases clipped from V and 4 bases from J, the junction kept 16 bases outside the gene matches. CDR3 nucleotides: TGTGCCAGCTCTCAACATGCTCAGGGGGCGCCTTCCACTGAAGCTTTCTTT. It yields the protein CASSQHAQGAPSTEAFF. The full variable domain, completed using reference TRBV18 and TRBJ1-1, is NAGVMQNPRHLVRRRGQEARLRCSPMKGHSHVYWYRQLPEEGLKFMVYLQKENIIDESGMPKERFSAEFPKEGPSILRIQQVVRGDSAAYFCASSQHAQGAPSTEAFFGQGTRLTVV.

V is TRBV16 and J is TRBJ1-1; 9 positions agree with TRBD1. V was pared by 3 bases and J by 7 bases, with 6 bases of the junction left unmatched. Germline CDR1 KGHSY, CDR2 FQNENV. The CDR3 covers 14 residues. In DNA, the CDR3 is TGTGCCAGCAGCCAGGGACAGGGAACGGGTGAAGCTTTCTTT. Its translation is CASSQGQGTGEAFF.

This rearrangement joins TRBV3-1 (or the pseudogene TRBV3-2) to TRBJ2-1, with TRBD2 matching over 13 bases. Germline CDR1 is LGHDT and CDR2 is YNNKEL (reference sequence). Germline trimming cut 3 bases from V and 5 bases from J; bases unmatched to any gene: 7. The CDR3 contains 17 residues. CDR3 sequence: CASSHPPTSGRNNEQFF. The CDR3 DNA sequence: TGTGCCAGCAGCCACCCACCGACTAGCGGGAGGAACAATGAGCAGTTCTTC.

The chain recombines TRBV7-9 with TRBJ1-2; perhaps TRBD1 as D (5 bases). The CDR3 covers 12 residues. Germline CDR1 and CDR2: SEHNR and FQNEAQ (reference sequence). V was pared by 5 bases and J by 7 bases, with 11 bases between. DNA for the CDR3: TGTGCCAGCAGCCTGGGGGAATTTGGCTACACCTTC. It is translated as CASSLGEFGYTF.

For the CDR3, the DNA is TGTGCCAGCTCACCAACGACTAGCGGGATTTCTTTGACAGATACGCAGTATTTT. This encodes CASSPTTSGISLTDTQYF. The V call is TRBV18, the J call TRBJ2-3, with 11 bases lining up with TRBD2. Trimming took 2 bases from V and 3 from J; bases not matched to a gene: 10. There are 18 residues in the CDR3. Germline V gene sequence: CDR1 KGHSH, CDR2 LQKENI.

The chain couples TRBV5-1 to TRBJ1-2; 7 bases are shared with TRBD1. The V gene end was trimmed by 5 bases and the J gene end by 6 bases; junction bases not matched to a gene: 7. Per the germline V gene, CDR1 is SGHRS and CDR2 is YFSETQ. The CDR3 loop spans 13 amino acids. CDR3 in amino acids: CASRYTTGDGYTF. The CDR3 nucleotides read TGCGCCAGCAGATATACCACAGGGGATGGCTACACCTTC.

J is TRBJ1-6 and V is TRBV5-1; no definite D call. The CDR3 has 15 residues. Germline assignment: CDR1 SGHRS and CDR2 YFSETQ. The V and J ends lost 0 bases and 9 bases respectively, with 13 bases between them. The CDR3 DNA follows: TGCGCCAGCAGCTTGGAACCGGGGTCGGGTTCACCCCTCCACTTT. As protein: CASSLEPGSGSPLHF.